This T cell receptor (beta chain) was captured by sequencing in a study of post-analysis software for immune sequencing data. The CDR3 loop spans 16 amino acids. Per the germline V gene, CDR1 is LNHNV and CDR2 is YYDKDF (reference sequence). Sequencing libraries made from TCR beta cDNA carried unique molecular identifiers. Input of about 0.9 to 10 million T cells yielded some 500,000 cDNA molecules. In TCRdb, the PCR reads were re-called with MiXCR into one record per CDR3 protein. The sample consists of roughly 600,000 distinct CDR3 sequences, around 40% of them appearing once. This clonotype was seen a handful of times. The antigen remains unidentified. Study findings and constraints: People with multiple sclerosis had a significantly lower normalized Chao1 diversity than controls did. Patients carried 4 or 5 TRBV segments more frequently than controls did, and TRBV5-6, TRBV5-1 and TRBV20-1 were among them.

This receptor was obtained from a girl under 18 with multiple sclerosis. The sequencing input was blood. This rearrangement joins TRBV15 to TRBJ2-4, with 8 bases matching TRBD1. The J call may be mistaken, given a closer DNA end match to TRBJ2-7. CDR3 DNA: TGTGCCACCAGCAGAGATACCGGGACAGGAGTCCACGAGCAGTACTTC. Translated, it gives CATSRDTGTGVHEQYF.